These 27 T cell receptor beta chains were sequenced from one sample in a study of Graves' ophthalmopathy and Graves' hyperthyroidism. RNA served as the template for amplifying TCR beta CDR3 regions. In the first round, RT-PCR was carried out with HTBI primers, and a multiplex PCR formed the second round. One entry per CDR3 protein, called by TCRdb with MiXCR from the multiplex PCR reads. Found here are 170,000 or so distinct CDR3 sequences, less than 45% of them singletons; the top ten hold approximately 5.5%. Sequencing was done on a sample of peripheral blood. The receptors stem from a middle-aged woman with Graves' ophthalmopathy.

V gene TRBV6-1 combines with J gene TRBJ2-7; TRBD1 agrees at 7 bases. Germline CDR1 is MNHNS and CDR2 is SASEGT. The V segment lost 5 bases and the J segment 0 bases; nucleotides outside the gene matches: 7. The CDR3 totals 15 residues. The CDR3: CASSRGTESSYEQYF. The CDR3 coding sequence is TGTGCCAGCAGTAGGGGGACAGAGAGCTCCTACGAGCAGTACTTC.

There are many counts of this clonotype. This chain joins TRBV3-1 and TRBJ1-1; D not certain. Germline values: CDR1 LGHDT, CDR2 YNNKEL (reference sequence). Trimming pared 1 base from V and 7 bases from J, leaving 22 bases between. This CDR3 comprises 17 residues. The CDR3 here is CASSQAPLKVTADEAFF. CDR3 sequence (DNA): TGTGCCAGCAGCCAAGCCCCGCTTAAGGTAACCGCCGATGAAGCTTTCTTT.

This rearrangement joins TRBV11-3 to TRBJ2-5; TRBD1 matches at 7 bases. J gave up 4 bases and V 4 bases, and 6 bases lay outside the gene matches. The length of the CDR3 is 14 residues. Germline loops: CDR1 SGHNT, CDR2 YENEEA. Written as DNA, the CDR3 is TGTGCCAGCAGCTCGACAGGGACCGGAGAGACCCAGTACTTC. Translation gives CASSSTGTGETQYF.

The CDR3 loop is CASSYGTEAYEQYF. DNA for the CDR3: TGTGCCAGCAGTTACGGGACGGAGGCCTACGAGCAGTACTTC. The chain employs TRBV28 and TRBJ2-7; the D gene could be TRBD1 or TRBD2 (5 bases each). The CDR3 contains 14 residues. Germline-derived CDR1 and CDR2 are MDHEN and SYDVKM. V lost 4 bases to trimming and J lost 2 bases, with 12 bases between them.

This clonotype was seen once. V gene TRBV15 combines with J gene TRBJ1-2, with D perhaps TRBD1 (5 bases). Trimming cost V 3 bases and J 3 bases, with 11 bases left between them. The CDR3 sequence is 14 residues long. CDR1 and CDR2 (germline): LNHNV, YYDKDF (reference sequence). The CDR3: CATSSARGDYGYTF. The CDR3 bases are TGTGCCACCAGCAGCGCTCGGGGGGACTATGGCTACACCTTC.

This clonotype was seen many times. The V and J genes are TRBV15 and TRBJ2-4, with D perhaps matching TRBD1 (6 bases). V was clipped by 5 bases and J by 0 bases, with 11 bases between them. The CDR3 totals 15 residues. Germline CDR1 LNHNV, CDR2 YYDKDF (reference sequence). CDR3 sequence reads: CATSLQGIAKNIQYF. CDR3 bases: TGTGCCACCAGCCTACAGGGAATAGCCAAAAACATTCAGTACTTC.

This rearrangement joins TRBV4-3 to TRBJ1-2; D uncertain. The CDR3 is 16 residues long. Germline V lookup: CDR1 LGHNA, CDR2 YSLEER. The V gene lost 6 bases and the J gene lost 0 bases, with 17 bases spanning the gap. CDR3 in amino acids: CASSPRISLSNYGYTF. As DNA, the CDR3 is TGCGCCAGCAGTCCGCGCATAAGCCTTTCTAACTATGGCTACACCTTC.

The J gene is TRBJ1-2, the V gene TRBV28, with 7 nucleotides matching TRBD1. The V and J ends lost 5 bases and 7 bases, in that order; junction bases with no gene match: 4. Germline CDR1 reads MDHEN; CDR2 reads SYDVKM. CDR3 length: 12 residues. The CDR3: CASSTGQSGYTF. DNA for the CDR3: TGTGCCAGCAGTACGGGACAGTCTGGCTACACCTTC.

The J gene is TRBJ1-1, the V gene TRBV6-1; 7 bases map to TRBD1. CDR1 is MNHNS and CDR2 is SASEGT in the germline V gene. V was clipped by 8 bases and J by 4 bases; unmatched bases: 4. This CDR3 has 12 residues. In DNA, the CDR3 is TGTGCCAGCCAATCAGGGGGCACTGAAGCTTTCTTT. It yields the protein CASQSGGTEAFF.

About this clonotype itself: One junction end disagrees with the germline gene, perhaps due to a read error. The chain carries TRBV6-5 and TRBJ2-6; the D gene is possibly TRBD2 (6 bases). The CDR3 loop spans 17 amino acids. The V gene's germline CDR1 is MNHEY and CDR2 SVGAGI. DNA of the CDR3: TGTGCCGGCAGTTACACGGGACTGCTCTCTGGGGCCAACGTCCTGACTTTC. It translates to CAGSYTGLLSGANVLTF.

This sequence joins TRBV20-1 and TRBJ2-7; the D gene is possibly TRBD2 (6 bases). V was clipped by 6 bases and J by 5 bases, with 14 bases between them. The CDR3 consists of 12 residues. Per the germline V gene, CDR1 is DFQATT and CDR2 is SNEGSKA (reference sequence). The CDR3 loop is CSARSGLDEQYF. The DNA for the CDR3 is TGCAGTGCCAGATCGGGACTCGACGAGCAGTACTTC.

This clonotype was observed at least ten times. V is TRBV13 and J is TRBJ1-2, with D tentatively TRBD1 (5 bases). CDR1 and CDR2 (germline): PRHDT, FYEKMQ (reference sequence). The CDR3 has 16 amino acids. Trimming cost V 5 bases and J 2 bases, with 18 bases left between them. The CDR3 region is CASSLSLRDWNYGYTF. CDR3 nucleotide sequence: TGTGCCAGCAGCCTCTCCCTCAGGGATTGGAACTATGGCTACACCTTC.

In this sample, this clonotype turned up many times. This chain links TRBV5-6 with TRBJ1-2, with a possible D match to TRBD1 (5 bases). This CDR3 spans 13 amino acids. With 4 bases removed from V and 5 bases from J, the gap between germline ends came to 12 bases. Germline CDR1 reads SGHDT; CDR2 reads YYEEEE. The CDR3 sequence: CASSLGPTYGYTF. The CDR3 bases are TGTGCCAGCAGCCTGGGACCGACTTATGGCTACACCTTC.

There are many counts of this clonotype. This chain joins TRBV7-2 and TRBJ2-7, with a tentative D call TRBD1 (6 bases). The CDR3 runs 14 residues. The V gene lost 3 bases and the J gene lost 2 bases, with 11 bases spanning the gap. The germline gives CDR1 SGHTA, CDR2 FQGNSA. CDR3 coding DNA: TGTGCCAGCAGCTTTGGTCAGGGGACCTACGAGCAGTACTTC. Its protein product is CASSFGQGTYEQYF. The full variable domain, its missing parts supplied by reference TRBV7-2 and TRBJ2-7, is GAGVSQSPSNKVTEKGKDVELRCDPISGHTALYWYRQSLGQGLEFLIYFQGNSAPDKSGLPSDRFSAERTGGSVSTLTIQRTQQEDSAVYLCASSFGQGTYEQYFGPGTRLTVT.

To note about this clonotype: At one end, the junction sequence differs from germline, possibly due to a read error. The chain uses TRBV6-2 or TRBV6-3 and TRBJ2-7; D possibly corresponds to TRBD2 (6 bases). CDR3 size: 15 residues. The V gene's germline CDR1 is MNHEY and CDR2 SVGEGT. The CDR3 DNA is TGTGCCAGCAGATACTCTGAGACGGGACTCTACGAGCAGTACTTC. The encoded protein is CASRYSETGLYEQYF.

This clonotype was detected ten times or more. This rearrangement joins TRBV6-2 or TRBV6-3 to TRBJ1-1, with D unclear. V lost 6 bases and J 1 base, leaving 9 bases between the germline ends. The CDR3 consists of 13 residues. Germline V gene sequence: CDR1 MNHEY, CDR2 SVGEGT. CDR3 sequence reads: CASSSGWNTEAFF. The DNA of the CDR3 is TGTGCCAGCAGCTCGGGCTGGAACACTGAAGCTTTCTTT.

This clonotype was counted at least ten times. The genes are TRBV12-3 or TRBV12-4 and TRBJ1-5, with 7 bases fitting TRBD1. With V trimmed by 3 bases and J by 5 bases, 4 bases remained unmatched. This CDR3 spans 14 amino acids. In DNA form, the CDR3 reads TGTGCCAGCAGTTTTGGAGGGGGCCATCAGCCCCAGCATTTT. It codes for CASSFGGGHQPQHF.

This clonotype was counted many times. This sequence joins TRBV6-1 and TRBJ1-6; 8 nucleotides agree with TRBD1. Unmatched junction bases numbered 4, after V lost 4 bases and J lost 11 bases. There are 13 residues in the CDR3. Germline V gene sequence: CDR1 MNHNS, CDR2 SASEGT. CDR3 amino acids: CASSGTGGTPLHF. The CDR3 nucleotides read TGTGCCAGCAGTGGAACAGGGGGTACACCCCTCCACTTT.

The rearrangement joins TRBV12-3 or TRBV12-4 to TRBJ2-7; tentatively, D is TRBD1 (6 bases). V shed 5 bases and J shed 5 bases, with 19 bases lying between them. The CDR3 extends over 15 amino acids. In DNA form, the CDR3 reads TGTGCCAGCAGTAGCCAACAGGGAGCTTACCACGAGCAGTACTTC. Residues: CASSSQQGAYHEQYF.

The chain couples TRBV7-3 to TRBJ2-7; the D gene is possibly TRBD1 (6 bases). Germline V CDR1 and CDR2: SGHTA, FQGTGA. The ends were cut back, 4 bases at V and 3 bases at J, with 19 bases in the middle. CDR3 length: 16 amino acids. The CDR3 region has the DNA TGTGCCAGCAGCTCAATCGCAGGGGTATGGGTCTACGAGCAGTACTTC. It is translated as CASSSIAGVWVYEQYF. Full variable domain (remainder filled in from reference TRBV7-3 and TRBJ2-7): GAGVSQTPSNKVTEKGKYVELRCDPISGHTALYWYRQSLGQGPEFLIYFQGTGAADDSGLPNDRFFAVRPEGSVSTLKIQRTERGDSAVYLCASSSIAGVWVYEQYFGPGTRLTVT.

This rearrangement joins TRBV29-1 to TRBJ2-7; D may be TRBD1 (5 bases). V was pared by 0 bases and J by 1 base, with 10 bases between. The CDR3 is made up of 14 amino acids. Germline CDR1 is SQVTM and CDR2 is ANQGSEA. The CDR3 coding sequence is TGCAGCGTTGAAGACAGGGAATTTTCCTACGAGCAGTACTTC. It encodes CSVEDREFSYEQYF.

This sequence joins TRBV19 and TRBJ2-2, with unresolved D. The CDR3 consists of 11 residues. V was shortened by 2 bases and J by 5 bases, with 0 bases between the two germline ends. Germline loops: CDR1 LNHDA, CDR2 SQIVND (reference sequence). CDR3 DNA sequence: TGTGCCAGTAGTATAACCGGGGAGCTGTTTTTT. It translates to CASSITGELFF.

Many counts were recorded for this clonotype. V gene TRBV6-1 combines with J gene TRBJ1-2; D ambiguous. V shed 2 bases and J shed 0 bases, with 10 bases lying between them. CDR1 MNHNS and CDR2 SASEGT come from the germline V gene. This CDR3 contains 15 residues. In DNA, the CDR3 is TGTGCCAGCAGTGAAATAGTGTCACCTAACTATGGCTACACCTTC. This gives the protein CASSEIVSPNYGYTF.

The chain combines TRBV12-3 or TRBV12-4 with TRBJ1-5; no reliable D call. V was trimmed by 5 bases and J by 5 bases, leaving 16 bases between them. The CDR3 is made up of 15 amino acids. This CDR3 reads CASSPNAKGDQPQHF. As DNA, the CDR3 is TGTGCCAGCAGTCCGAACGCAAAAGGCGATCAGCCCCAGCATTTT.

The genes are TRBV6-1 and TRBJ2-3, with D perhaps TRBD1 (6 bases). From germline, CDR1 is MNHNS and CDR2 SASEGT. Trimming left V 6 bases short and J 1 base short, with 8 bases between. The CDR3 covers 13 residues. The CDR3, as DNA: TGTGCCAGCAGCCGGACAGGCACAGATACGCAGTATTTT. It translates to CASSRTGTDTQYF.

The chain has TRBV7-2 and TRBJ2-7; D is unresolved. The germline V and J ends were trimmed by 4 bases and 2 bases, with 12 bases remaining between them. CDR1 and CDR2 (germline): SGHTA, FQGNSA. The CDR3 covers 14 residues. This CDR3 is CASSSYTDPYEQYF. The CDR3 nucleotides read TGTGCCAGCAGCTCATATACAGACCCCTACGAGCAGTACTTC.

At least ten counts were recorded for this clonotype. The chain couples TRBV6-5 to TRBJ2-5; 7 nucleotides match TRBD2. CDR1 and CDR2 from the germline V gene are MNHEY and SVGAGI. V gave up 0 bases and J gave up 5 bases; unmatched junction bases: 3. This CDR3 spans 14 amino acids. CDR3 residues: CASSYSAGVETQYF. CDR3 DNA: TGTGCCAGCAGTTACTCGGCGGGGGTGGAGACCCAGTACTTC.